Included here is one T cell receptor beta chain sequence, with context. The source of the sample is a study of blood T cell repertoires in COVID-19. The protocol was immunoSEQ multiplex PCR, while the TCRdb copy is restricted to in-frame clones and leaves out a portion. The sample carries under 250,000 clones, approximately 86% recorded once. The V gene end was trimmed by 4 bases and the J gene end by 3 bases; junction bases not matched to a gene: 6. The CDR3 sequence is 16 residues long. Germline CDR1 and CDR2: LNHDA and SQIVND (reference sequence). V gene TRBV19 combines with J gene TRBJ1-5, with TRBD1 matching over 10 bases. The TCR was taken from a man between 35 and 55 years old with acute or convalescent COVID-19. Sequencing input: peripheral blood. The CDR3 spells CASSKQGQGVNQPQHF. The CDR3 DNA sequence: TGTGCCAGTAGTAAACAAGGACAGGGGGTCAATCAGCCCCAGCATTTT.